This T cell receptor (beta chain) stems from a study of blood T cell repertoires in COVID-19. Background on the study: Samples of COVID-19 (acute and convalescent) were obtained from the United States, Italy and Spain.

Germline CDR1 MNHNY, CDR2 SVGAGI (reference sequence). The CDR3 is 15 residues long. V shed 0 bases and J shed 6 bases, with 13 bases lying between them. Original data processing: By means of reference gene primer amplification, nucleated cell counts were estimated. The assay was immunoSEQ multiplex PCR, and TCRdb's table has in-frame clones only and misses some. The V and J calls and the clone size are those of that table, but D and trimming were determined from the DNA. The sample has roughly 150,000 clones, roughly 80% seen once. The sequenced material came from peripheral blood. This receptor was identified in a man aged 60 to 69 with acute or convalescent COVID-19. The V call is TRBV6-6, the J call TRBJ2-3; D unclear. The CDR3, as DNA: TGTGCCAGCAGTTACTCGCGAGGCATTAGTGATACGCAGTATTTT. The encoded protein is CASSYSRGISDTQYF.